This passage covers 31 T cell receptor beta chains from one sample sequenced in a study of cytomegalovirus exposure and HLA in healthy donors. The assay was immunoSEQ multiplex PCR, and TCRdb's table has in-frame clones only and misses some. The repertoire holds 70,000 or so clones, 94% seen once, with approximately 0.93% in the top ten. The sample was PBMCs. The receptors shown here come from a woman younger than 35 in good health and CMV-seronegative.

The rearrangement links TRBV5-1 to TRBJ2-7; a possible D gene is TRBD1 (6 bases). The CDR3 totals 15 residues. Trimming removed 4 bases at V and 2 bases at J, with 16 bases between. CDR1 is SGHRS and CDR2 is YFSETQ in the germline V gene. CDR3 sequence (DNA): TGCGCCAGCAGCCGGAACCGGGACACAGCCTACGAGCAGTACTTC. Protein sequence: CASSRNRDTAYEQYF. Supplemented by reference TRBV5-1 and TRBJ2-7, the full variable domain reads KAGVTQTPRYLIKTRGQQVTLSCSPISGHRSVSWYQQTPGQGLQFLFEYFSETQRNKGNFPGRFSGRQFSNSRSEMNVSTLELGDSALYLCASSRNRDTAYEQYFGPGTRLTVT.

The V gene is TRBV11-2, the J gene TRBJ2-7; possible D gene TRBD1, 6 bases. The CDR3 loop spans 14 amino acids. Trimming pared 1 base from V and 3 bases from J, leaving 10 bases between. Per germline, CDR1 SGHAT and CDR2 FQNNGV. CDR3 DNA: TGTGCCAGCAGCTTAGGGCAGGGACACTACGAGCAGTACTTC. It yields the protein CASSLGQGHYEQYF.

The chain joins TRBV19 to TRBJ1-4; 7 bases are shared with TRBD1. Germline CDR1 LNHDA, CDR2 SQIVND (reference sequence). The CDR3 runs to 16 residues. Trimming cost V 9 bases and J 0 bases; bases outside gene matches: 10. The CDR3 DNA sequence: TGTGCCAGCAACCCCGGACAGGCTGCAACTAATGAAAAACTGTTTTTT. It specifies CASNPGQAATNEKLFF.

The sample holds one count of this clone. The CDR3 sequence: CASSREGQGVTEQYF. CDR3 coding DNA: TGTGCCAGCAGCCGGGAGGGACAGGGTGTTACCGAGCAGTACTTC. The chain employs TRBV28 and TRBJ2-7; a possible D gene is TRBD1 (9 bases). V shed 6 bases and J shed 6 bases, with 21 bases lying between them. Germline-derived CDR1 and CDR2 are MDHEN and SYDVKM. This CDR3 contains 15 residues. Based on the CDR3 plus reference TRBV28 and TRBJ2-7, the full variable domain is DVKVTQSSRYLVKRTGEKVFLECVQDMDHENMFWYRQDPGLGLRLIYFSYDVKMKEKGDIPEGYSVSREKKERFSLILESASTNQTSMYLCASSREGQGVTEQYFGPGTRLTVT.

The CDR3 nucleotides read TGTGCCAGCAGTTCCACAGGGTATCCCGGGGAGCTGTTTTTT. Residues: CASSSTGYPGELFF. The chain combines TRBV6-6 with TRBJ2-2, with a tentative D call TRBD1 (6 bases). This CDR3 comprises 14 residues. V was trimmed by 4 bases and J by 6 bases, leaving 12 bases between them. From germline, CDR1 is MNHNY and CDR2 SVGAGI (reference sequence).

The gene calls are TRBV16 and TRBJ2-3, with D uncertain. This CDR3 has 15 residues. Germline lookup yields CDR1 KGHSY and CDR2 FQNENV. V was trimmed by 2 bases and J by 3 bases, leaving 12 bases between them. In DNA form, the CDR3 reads TGTGCCAGCAGCCAAAGCCTTTCAAGTACAGATACGCAGTATTTT. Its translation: CASSQSLSSTDTQYF.

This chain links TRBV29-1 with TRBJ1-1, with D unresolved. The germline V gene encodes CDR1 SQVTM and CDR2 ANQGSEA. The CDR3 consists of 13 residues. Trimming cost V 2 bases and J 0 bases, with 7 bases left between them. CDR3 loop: CSVERRLNTEAFF. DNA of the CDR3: TGCAGCGTTGAACGGCGGTTGAACACTGAAGCTTTCTTT.

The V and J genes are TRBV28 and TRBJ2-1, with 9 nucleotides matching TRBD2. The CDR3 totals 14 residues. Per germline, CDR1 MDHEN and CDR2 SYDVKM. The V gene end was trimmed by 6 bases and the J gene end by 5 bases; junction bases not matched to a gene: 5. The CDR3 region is CASRLAGPHNEQFF. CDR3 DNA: TGTGCCAGCAGACTAGCGGGCCCCCACAATGAGCAGTTCTTC.

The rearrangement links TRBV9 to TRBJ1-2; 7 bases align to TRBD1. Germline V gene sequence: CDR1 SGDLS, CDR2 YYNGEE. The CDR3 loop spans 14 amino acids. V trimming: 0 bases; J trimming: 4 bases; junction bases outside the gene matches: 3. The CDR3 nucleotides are TGTGCCAGCAGCGTAGAGGGGGCTTTCTATGGCTACACCTTC. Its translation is CASSVEGAFYGYTF.

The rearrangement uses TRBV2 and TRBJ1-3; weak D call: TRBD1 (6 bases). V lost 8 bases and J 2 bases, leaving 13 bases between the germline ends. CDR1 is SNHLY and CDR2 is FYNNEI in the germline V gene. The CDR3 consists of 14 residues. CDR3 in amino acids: CASARQETGNTIYF. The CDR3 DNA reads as TGTGCCAGCGCCCGACAGGAAACTGGAAACACCATATATTTT.

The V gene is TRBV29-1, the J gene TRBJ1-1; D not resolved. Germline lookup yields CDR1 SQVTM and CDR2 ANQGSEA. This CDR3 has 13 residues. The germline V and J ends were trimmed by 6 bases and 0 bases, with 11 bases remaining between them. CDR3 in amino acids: CSVLQRMNTEAFF. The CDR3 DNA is TGCAGCGTCCTACAGCGGATGAACACTGAAGCTTTCTTT. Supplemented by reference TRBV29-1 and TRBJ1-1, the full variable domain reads SAVISQKPSRDICQRGTSLTIQCQVDSQVTMMFWYRQQPGQSLTLIATANQGSEATYESGFVIDKFPISRPNLTFSTLTVSNMSPEDSSIYLCSVLQRMNTEAFFGQGTRLTVV.

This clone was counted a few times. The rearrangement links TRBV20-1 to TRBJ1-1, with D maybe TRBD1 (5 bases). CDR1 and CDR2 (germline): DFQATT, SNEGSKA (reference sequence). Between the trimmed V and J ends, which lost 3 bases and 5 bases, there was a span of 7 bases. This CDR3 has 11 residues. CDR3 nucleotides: TGCAGTGCTAGCCGGACAACTGAAGCTTTCTTT. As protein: CSASRTTEAFF.

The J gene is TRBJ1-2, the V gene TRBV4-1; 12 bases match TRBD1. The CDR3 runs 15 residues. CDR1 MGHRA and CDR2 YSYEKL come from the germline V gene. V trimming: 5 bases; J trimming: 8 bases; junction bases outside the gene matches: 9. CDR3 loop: CASSAPGQGAGGYTF. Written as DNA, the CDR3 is TGCGCCAGCAGCGCACCGGGACAGGGGGCTGGAGGCTACACCTTC.

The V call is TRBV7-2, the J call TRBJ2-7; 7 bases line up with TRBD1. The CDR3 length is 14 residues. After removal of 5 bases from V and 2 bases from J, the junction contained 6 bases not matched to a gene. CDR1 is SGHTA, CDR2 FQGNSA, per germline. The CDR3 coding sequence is TGTGCCAGCAGCCCCTCCGGGACAGCCTACGAGCAGTACTTC. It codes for CASSPSGTAYEQYF.

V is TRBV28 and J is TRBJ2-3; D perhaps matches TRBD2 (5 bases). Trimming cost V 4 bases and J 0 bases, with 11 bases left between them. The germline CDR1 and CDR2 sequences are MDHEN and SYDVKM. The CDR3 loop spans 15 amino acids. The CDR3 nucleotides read TGTGCCAGCAGTTCCCCCCAGCGGAGCACAGATACGCAGTATTTT. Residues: CASSSPQRSTDTQYF. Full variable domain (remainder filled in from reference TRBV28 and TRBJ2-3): DVKVTQSSRYLVKRTGEKVFLECVQDMDHENMFWYRQDPGLGLRLIYFSYDVKMKEKGDIPEGYSVSREKKERFSLILESASTNQTSMYLCASSSPQRSTDTQYFGPGTRLTVL.

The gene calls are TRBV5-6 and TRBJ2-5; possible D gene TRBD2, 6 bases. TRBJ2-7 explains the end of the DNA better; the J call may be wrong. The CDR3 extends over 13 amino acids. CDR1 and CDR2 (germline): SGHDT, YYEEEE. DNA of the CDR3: TGTGCCAGCAGTTACGGGAGCTCCTACGAGCAGTACTTC. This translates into CASSYGSSYEQYF.

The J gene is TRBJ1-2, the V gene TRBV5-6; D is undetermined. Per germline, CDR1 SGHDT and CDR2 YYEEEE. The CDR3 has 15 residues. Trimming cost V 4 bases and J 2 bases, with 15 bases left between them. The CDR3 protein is CASSPLDGRNYGYTF. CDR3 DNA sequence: TGTGCCAGCAGCCCCCTCGACGGGAGGAACTATGGCTACACCTTC.

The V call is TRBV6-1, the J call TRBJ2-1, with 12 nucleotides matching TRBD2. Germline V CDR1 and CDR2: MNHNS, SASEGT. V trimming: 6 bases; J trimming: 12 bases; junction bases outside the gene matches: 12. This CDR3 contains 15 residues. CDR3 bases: TGTGCCAGCAGCGCCGGACTAGCGGGGACCTTTCGGCAGTTCTTC. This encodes CASSAGLAGTFRQFF.

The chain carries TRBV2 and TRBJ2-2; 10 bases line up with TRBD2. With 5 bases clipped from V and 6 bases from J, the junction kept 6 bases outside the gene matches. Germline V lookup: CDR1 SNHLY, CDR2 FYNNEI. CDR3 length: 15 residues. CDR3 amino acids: CASSLAGAASGELFF. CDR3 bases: TGTGCCAGCAGTCTAGCGGGGGCCGCTTCCGGGGAGCTGTTTTTT. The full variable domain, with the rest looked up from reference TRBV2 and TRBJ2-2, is EPEVTQTPSHQVTQMGQEVILRCVPISNHLYFYWYRQILGQKVEFLVSFYNNEISEKSEIFDDQFSVERPDGSNFTLKIRSTKLEDSAMYFCASSLAGAASGELFFGEGSRLTVL.

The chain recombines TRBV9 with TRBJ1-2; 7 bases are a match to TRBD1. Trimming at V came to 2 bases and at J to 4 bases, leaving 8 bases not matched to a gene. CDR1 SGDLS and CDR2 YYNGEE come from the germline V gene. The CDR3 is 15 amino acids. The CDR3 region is CASSVGTATFYGYTF. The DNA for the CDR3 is TGTGCCAGCAGCGTCGGGACAGCGACTTTCTATGGCTACACCTTC.

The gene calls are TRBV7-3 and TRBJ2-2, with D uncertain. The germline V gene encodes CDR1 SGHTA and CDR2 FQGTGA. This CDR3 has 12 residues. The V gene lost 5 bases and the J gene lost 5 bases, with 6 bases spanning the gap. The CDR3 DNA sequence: TGTGCCAGCAGCCCCCGTACCGGGGAGCTGTTTTTT. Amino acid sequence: CASSPRTGELFF.

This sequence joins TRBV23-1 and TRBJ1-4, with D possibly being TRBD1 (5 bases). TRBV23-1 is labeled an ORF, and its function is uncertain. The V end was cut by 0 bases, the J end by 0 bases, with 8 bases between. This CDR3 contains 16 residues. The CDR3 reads CASSQSARATNEKLFF. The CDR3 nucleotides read TGCGCCAGCAGTCAATCGGCCAGGGCAACTAATGAAAAACTGTTTTTT.

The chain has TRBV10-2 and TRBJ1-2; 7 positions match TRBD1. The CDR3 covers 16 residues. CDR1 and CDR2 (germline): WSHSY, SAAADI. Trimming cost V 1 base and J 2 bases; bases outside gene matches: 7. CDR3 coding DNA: TGCGCCAGCAGTGAGTGGAACAGGGGCACGAACTATGGCTACACCTTC. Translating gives CASSEWNRGTNYGYTF.

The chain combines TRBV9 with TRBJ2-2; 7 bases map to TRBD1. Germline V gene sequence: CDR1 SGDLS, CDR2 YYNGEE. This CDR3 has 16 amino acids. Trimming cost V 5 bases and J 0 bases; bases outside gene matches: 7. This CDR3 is CASSPFGQANTGELFF. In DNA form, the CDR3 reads TGTGCCAGCAGTCCCTTTGGACAGGCGAACACCGGGGAGCTGTTTTTT. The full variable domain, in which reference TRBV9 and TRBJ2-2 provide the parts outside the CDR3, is DSGVTQTPKHLITATGQRVTLRCSPRSGDLSVYWYQQSLDQGLQFLIQYYNGEERAKGNILERFSAQQFPDLHSELNLSSLELGDSALYFCASSPFGQANTGELFFGEGSRLTVL.

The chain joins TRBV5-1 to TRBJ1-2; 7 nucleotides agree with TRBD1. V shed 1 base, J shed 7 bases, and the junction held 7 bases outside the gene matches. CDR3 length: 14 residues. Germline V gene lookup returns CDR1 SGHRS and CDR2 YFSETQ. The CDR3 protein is CASSLKQGHFGYTF. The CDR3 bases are TGCGCCAGCAGCTTGAAACAGGGGCATTTTGGCTACACCTTC.

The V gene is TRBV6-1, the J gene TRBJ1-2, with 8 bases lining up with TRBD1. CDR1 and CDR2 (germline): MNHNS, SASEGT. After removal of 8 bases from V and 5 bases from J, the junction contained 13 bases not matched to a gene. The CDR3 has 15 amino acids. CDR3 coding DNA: TGTGCCAGCTTTAAGGGGGCAGGGGGCGGGTATGGCTACACCTTC. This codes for CASFKGAGGGYGYTF.

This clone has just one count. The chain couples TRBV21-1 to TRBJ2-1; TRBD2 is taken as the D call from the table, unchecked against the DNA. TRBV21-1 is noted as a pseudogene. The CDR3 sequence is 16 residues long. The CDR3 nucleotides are TGTGCCAGCAGGCGTCTGGTAGCCCATTCCGACAATGAGCAGTTCTTC. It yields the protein CASRRLVAHSDNEQFF.

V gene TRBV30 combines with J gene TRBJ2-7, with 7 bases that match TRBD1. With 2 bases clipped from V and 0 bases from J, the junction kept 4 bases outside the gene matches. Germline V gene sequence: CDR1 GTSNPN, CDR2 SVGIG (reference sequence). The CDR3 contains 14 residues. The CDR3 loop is CAWSRDSLSYEQYF. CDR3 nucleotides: TGTGCCTGGAGTCGGGACAGCCTCTCCTACGAGCAGTACTTC.

The CDR3 loop reads CATSLAGREGQETQYF. The CDR3 coding sequence is TGTGCCACCTCCCTAGCAGGCAGGGAGGGCCAAGAGACCCAGTACTTC. The V and J genes are TRBV28 and TRBJ2-5; 7 bases map to TRBD2. The CDR3 length is 16 residues. V dropped 10 bases and J dropped 1; count of bases not matched to a gene: 15. CDR1 and CDR2 from the germline V gene are MDHEN and SYDVKM.

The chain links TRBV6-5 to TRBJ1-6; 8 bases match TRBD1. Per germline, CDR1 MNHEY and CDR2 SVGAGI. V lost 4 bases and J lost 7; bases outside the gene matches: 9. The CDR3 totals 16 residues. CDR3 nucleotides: TGTGCCAGCAGTTGGAGCCGGACAGGGTTAAATTCACCCCTCCACTTT. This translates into CASSWSRTGLNSPLHF.

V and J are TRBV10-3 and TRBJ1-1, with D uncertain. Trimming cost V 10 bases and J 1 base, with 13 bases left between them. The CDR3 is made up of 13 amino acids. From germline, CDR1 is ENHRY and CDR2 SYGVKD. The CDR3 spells CATVEEPNTEAFF. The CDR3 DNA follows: TGTGCCACCGTGGAGGAGCCGAACACTGAAGCTTTCTTT.